Shown below are 10 T cell receptor beta chains from a single sample sequenced in a study of T cell responses to AZD1222 COVID-19 vaccine. Only in-frame clones appear in the TCRdb table, and some are missing; sequencing was by immunoSEQ multiplex PCR. Of around 130,000 clones listed, roughly 88% are singletons. Source: peripheral blood, taken on day 0 of AZD1222 vaccination. The receptor source for this set is an adult in good health.

This rearrangement joins TRBV9 to TRBJ2-2; 9 bases are shared with TRBD2. Germline-derived CDR1 and CDR2 are SGDLS and YYNGEE. This CDR3 has 18 amino acids. J gave up 4 bases and V 1 base, and 11 bases lay outside the gene matches. This CDR3 reads CASSVLAGGPHRTGELFF. DNA for the CDR3: TGTGCCAGCAGCGTACTTGCGGGAGGGCCACACCGCACCGGGGAGCTGTTTTTT.

The rearrangement uses TRBV6-4 and TRBJ1-6, with 8 bases aligning to TRBD1. Germline CDR1 MRHNA, CDR2 SNTAGT. Trimming took 2 bases from V and 9 from J; bases not matched to a gene: 3. The CDR3 spans 14 residues. Here the CDR3 reads CASSDTDRGSPLHF. CDR3 bases: TGTGCCAGCAGTGACACTGACAGGGGTTCACCCCTCCACTTT.

A word on this clone: Other DNA sequences within the sample encode an identical CDR3. This sequence joins TRBV28 and TRBJ1-1; the D gene is possibly TRBD1 (5 bases). CDR3 length: 11 amino acids. V was cut by 6 bases and J by 7 bases, with 9 bases left in between. Germline V lookup: CDR1 MDHEN, CDR2 SYDVKM. The CDR3 DNA is TGTGCCAGCAGCCCTGACAGTGAAGCTTTCTTT. Encoded protein: CASSPDSEAFF.

The chain is built from TRBV7-2 and TRBJ2-5; the D is unclear. V gave up 1 base and J gave up 3 bases, with 9 bases separating them. Germline V lookup: CDR1 SGHTA, CDR2 FQGNSA. The CDR3 loop spans 14 amino acids. CDR3 sequence (DNA): TGTGCCAGCAGCTTAGGGACGGTCAAAGAGACCCAGTACTTC. Encoded protein: CASSLGTVKETQYF.

This chain links TRBV27 with TRBJ2-5, with D tentatively TRBD1 (6 bases). The V end was cut by 5 bases, the J end by 7 bases, with 17 bases between. The CDR3 is 14 amino acids. CDR1 and CDR2 from the germline V gene are MNHEY and SMNVEV (reference sequence). The CDR3 is CASSPTGLVGTQYF. In nucleotides, the CDR3 is TGTGCCAGCAGTCCAACAGGGTTGGTAGGGACCCAGTACTTC.

In this sample, this clone turned up a few times. The chain has TRBV6-4 and TRBJ2-1, with no clear D. The CDR3 runs 13 residues. Trimming removed 4 bases from V and 9 bases from J, with 13 bases in between. CDR1 MRHNA and CDR2 SNTAGT come from the germline V gene. This CDR3 reads CASSGGEASEQFF. The CDR3 bases are TGTGCCAGCAGTGGGGGTGAGGCTTCTGAGCAGTTCTTC.

This chain links TRBV28 with TRBJ1-1, with 7 bases matching TRBD1. Germline CDR1 reads MDHEN; CDR2 reads SYDVKM. This CDR3 is built from 18 residues. The junction had 12 bases not matched to a gene; V was cut back by 2 bases and J by 0 bases. The DNA of the CDR3 is TGTGCCAGCAGTTTAGCGATCTACAGGGGCCCCATGAACACTGAAGCTTTCTTT. Translated, it gives CASSLAIYRGPMNTEAFF.

The chain has TRBV7-7 and TRBJ2-7; the match to TRBD2 covers 9 bases. CDR1 and CDR2 from the germline V gene are SSHAT and FNYEAQ (reference sequence). This CDR3 region has 14 residues. V was clipped by 5 bases and J by 5 bases; unmatched bases: 7. In nucleotides, the CDR3 is TGTGCCAGCAGCCATAGCGGGAGACCCAACGAGCAGTACTTC. As protein: CASSHSGRPNEQYF.

In its sample, this clone was seen a few times. J is TRBJ2-2 and V is TRBV11-3, with a weak D call TRBD2 (6 bases). V was shortened by 5 bases and J by 4 bases, with 11 bases between the two germline ends. The CDR3 has 14 amino acids. CDR1 SGHNT and CDR2 YENEEA come from the germline V gene. The DNA of the CDR3 is TGTGCCAGCAGCCCCAGCGGGTTCACCGGGGAGCTGTTTTTT. This encodes CASSPSGFTGELFF.

The rearrangement uses TRBV5-1 and TRBJ2-7; possible D gene TRBD2, 5 bases. Germline CDR1 is SGHRS and CDR2 is YFSETQ. V was cut by 4 bases and J by 4 bases, with 18 bases left in between. The CDR3 has 15 residues. The CDR3 DNA reads as TGCGCCAGCAGCCAAACTAGGCTATTGGGGTACGAGCAGTACTTC. Its translation is CASSQTRLLGYEQYF.